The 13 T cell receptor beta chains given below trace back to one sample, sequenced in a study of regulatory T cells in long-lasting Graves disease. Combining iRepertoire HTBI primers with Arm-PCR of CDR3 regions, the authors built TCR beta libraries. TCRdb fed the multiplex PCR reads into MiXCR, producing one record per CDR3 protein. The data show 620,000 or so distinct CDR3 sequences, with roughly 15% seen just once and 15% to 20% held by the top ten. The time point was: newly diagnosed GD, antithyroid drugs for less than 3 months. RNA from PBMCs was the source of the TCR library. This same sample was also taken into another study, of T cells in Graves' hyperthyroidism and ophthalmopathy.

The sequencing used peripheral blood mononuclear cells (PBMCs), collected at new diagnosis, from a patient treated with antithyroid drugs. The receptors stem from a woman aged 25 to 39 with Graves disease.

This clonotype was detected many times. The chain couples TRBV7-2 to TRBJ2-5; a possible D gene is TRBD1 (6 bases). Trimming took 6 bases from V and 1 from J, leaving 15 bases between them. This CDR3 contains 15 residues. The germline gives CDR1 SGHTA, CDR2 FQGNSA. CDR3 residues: CASSLEGGIQETQYF. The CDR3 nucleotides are TGTGCCAGCAGTTTGGAAGGGGGTATCCAAGAGACCCAGTACTTC.

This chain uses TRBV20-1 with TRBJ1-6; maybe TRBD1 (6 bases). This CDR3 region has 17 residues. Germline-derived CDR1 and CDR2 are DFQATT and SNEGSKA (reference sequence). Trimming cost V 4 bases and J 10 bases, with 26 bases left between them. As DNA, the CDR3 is TGCAGTGCTACCCCCCACCCCGCGGGGGCCTCAGCGTCACCCCTCCACTTT. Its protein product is CSATPHPAGASASPLHF.

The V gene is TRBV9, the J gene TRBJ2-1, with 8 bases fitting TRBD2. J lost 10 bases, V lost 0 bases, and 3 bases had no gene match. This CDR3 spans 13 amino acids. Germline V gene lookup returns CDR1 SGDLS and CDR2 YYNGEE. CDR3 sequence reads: CASSVVSGGEQFF. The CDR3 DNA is TGTGCCAGCAGCGTAGTGTCGGGAGGGGAGCAGTTCTTC.

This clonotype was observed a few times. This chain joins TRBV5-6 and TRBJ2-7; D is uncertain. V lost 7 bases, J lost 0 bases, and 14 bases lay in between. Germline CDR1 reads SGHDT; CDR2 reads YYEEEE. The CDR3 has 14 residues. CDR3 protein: CASLQRRSSYEQYF. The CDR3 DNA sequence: TGTGCCAGCCTACAGCGAAGGAGCTCCTACGAGCAGTACTTC.

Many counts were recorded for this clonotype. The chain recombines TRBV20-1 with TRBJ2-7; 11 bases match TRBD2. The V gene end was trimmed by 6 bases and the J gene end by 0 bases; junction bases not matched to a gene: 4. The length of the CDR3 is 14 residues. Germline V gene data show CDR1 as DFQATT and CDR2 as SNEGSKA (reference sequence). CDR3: CSARLAGNSYEQYF. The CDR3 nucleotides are TGCAGTGCCCGACTAGCGGGAAACTCCTACGAGCAGTACTTC.

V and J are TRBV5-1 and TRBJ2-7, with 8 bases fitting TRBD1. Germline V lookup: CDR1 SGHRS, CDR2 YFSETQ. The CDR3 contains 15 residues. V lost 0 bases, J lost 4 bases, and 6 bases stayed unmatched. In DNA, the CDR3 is TGCGCCAGCAGCTTGGGCCCAGGGGGCGTTTACGAGCAGTACTTC. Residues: CASSLGPGGVYEQYF.

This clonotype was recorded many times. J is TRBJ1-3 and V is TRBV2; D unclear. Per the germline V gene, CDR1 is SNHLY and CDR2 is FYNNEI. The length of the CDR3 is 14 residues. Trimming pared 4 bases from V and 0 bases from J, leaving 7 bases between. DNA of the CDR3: TGTGCCAGCAGTGTATACAGCTCTGGAAACACCATATATTTT. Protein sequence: CASSVYSSGNTIYF.

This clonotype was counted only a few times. This CDR3 is CASSRVWNEQFF. In DNA form, the CDR3 reads TGTGCCAGCAGCAGAGTGTGGAATGAGCAGTTCTTC. This sequence joins TRBV3-1 and TRBJ2-1; no firm D call. The CDR3 totals 12 residues. Germline V gene data show CDR1 as LGHDT and CDR2 as YNNKEL (reference sequence). Trimming stripped 5 bases from V and 7 bases from J, with 9 bases between.

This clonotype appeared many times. CDR3 sequence: CASRQGLPGTDTQYF. The CDR3 nucleotides read TGTGCCAGCAGACAAGGACTGCCTGGCACAGATACGCAGTATTTT. V gene TRBV28 combines with J gene TRBJ2-3; possibly TRBD2 for D (5 bases). The CDR3 has 15 amino acids. Trimming shortened V by 6 bases and J by 1 base, and 14 bases separated the two germline ends. CDR1 and CDR2 from the germline V gene are MDHEN and SYDVKM.

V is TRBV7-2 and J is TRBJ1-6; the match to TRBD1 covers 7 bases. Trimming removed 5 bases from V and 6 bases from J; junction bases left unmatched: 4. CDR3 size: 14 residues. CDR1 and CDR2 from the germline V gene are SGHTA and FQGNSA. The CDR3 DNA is TGTGCCAGCAGCCTCACAGGGGTTAATTCACCCCTCCACTTT. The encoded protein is CASSLTGVNSPLHF.

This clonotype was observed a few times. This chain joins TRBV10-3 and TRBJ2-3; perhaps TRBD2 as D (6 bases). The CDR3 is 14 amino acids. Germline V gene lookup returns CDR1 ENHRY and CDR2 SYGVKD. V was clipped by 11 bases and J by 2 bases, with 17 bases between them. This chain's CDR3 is CALGGRGNTDTQYF. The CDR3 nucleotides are TGTGCCCTCGGCGGCCGGGGGAACACAGATACGCAGTATTTT.

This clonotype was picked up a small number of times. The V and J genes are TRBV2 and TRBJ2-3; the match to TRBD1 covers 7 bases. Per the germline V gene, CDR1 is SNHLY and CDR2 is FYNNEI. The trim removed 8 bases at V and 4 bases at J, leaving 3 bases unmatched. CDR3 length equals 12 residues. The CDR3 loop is CASLQGSDTQYF. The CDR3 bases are TGTGCCAGCTTACAGGGGTCAGATACGCAGTATTTT.

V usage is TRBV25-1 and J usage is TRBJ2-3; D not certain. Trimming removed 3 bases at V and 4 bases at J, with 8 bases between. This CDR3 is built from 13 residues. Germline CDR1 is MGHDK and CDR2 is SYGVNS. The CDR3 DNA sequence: TGTGCCAGCAGTGACCGAGAGCCAGATACGCAGTATTTT. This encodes CASSDREPDTQYF.